Listed below are T cell receptor beta chains from one sample, sequenced in a study of T cells in Graves' hyperthyroidism and ophthalmopathy. A single record per CDR3 protein comes from TCRdb applying MiXCR to the multiplex PCR reads. The sample records 200,000 to 250,000 distinct CDR3 sequences, about 17% being singletons. The specimen sequenced was blood. These receptors were collected from a woman between 18 and 29 years old with Graves' ophthalmopathy. Both conserved end residues are part of each CDR3. Fields, in order: clone size, D gene, V gene, J gene, CDR3 DNA, CDR3 protein. The D gene is left open where the match is weak. Expanded clones are given a class, and other clones once, few, many or no size at all.

>many|NA|TRBV28|TRBJ1-4
TGTGCCAGCAGTAAGGAATACGGAAAACTGTTTTTT
CASSKEYGKLFF
>many|TRBD2|TRBV12-3/TRBV12-4|TRBJ2-7
TGTGCCAGCAGATCCGGGACTAGCGGGGGGAGCTACGAGCAGTACTTC
CASRSGTSGGSYEQYF
>many|NA|TRBV9|TRBJ2-1
TGTGCCAGCAGCGTTGGTACGGTGACCTACAATGAGCAGTTCTTC
CASSVGTVTYNEQFF
>many|NA|TRBV5-5|TRBJ1-6
TGTGCCAGCAGATTGGAGGCAGGGTACGCGAGCTCCTATAATTCACCCCTCCACTTT
CASRLEAGYASSYNSPLHF
>NA|NA|TRBV2|TRBJ1-3
TGTGCCAGCAGTGGAAACGGAAACACCATATATTTT
CASSGNGNTIYF
>many|TRBD2|TRBV7-9|TRBJ2-5
TGTGCCAGCAGCGGGACTAGCGGGGGGCTACTTGAGACCCAGTACTTC
CASSGTSGGLLETQYF
>NA|TRBD1|TRBV6-2/TRBV6-3|TRBJ1-2
TGTGCCAGCAGTTACTTACGGGCCGGGACAGGGGCGATCCGTGGCTACACCTTC
CASSYLRAGTGAIRGYTF
>few|NA|TRBV15|TRBJ1-5
TGTGCCACCAGCAGAGATAGGGGTTTGTATCAGCCCCAGCATTTT
CATSRDRGLYQPQHF
>NA|NA|TRBV5-4|TRBJ1-2
TGTGCCAGCAGCGTCGGACTGTCATCTAACTATGGCTACACCTTC
CASSVGLSSNYGYTF
>many|NA|TRBV7-9|TRBJ2-5
TGTGCCAGCAGCTTTGTACTTACCCAAGAGACCCAGTACTTC
CASSFVLTQETQYF
>NA|NA|TRBV6-1|TRBJ1-4
TGTGCCAGCAGTCTTTTCGGGGCCACTAATGAAAAACTGTTTTTT
CASSLFGATNEKLFF
>NA|NA|TRBV15|TRBJ1-5
TGTGCCACCAGCAGAGCCGGGAAGCCCCAGCATTTT
CATSRAGKPQHF
>few|NA|TRBV5-4|TRBJ2-7
TGTGCCAGCAGCTCCGGGAACCCCTCCTATTACGAGCAGTACTTC
CASSSGNPSYYEQYF
>few|NA|TRBV25-1|TRBJ1-6
TGTGCCAGCAGTGAATTCTTTCGTTCACCCCTCCACTTT
CASSEFFRSPLHF
>few|NA|TRBV11-3|TRBJ1-1
TGTGCCAGCAGTTCAGGGGTTAGTACTGAAGCTTTCTTT
CASSSGVSTEAFF
>many|TRBD2|TRBV19|TRBJ2-2
TGTGCCAGTAGTATAGGTAGCGGGACCTACACCGGGGAGCTGTTTTTT
CASSIGSGTYTGELFF
>many|TRBD2|TRBV29-1|TRBJ2-1
TGCAGCGTTGCGGGGGGGTCCTTGTTCGAGCAGTTCTTC
CSVAGGSLFEQFF
>many|NA|TRBV6-1|TRBJ2-7
TGTGCCAGCAGTTCCCTTGGCAGTTACGAGCAGTACTTC
CASSSLGSYEQYF
>many|NA|TRBV12-3/TRBV12-4|TRBJ1-1
TGTGCCAGCAGTTCATCCCGGGGGGGGGCAGGAAGGAACACTGAAGCTTTCTTT
CASSSSRGGAGRNTEAFF
>few|NA|TRBV6-5|TRBJ2-2
TGTGCCAGCAGTTACACCCGGGAGCTGTTTTTT
CASSYTRELFF
>NA|NA|TRBV14|TRBJ2-7
TGTGCCAGCAGCCCCCATGGGCGGACACCCTACGAGCAGTACTTC
CASSPHGRTPYEQYF
>many|NA|TRBV5-5|TRBJ2-3
TGTGCCAGCAGCTTGGCGACGGTCGATGGCAGCACAGATACGCAGTATTTT
CASSLATVDGSTDTQYF
>many|TRBD1|TRBV18|TRBJ2-7
TGTGCCAGCTCACCGGGACAGGGCCCCGAGCAGTACTTC
CASSPGQGPEQYF
>many|TRBD1|TRBV7-8|TRBJ2-2
TGTGCCAGCAGACCCACCGGGACAGGGAAGTACCTCGAAGGCACCGGGGAGCTGTTTTTT
CASRPTGTGKYLEGTGELFF
>many|NA|TRBV28|TRBJ1-2
TGTGCCAGCAGCCCCATACAGGGTTATGGCTACACCTTC
CASSPIQGYGYTF
>many|TRBD1|TRBV18|TRBJ1-6
TGTGCCAGCTCTCAGACAGGGTATAATTCACCCCTCCACTTT
CASSQTGYNSPLHF
>many|NA|TRBV3-1|TRBJ2-7
TGTGCCAGCAGCTCGATGGCCAACGAGCAGTACTTC
CASSSMANEQYF
>NA|NA|TRBV3-1|TRBJ1-6
TGTGCCAGCAGCCAAGCGCTAGGACGAGGGCCTGCTCCCCTCCACTTT
CASSQALGRGPAPLHF
>NA|NA|TRBV6-1|TRBJ2-4
TGTGCCAGCGGGGTACTGCCCTACAGCCCCAAAAACATTCAGTACTTC
CASGVLPYSPKNIQYF
>many|NA|TRBV11-2|TRBJ1-4
TGTGCCAGCAGCTTAGTTCGGGAAAAACTGTTTTTT
CASSLVREKLFF
>many|TRBD1|TRBV5-5|TRBJ1-1
TGTGCCAGCAGCTTTCGGTCGTCTGTTAGGGGGCTCTTATATAACACTGAAGCTTTCTTT
CASSFRSSVRGLLYNTEAFF
>many|NA|TRBV7-9|TRBJ2-2
TGTGCCAGCAGCCCCCTGGGGGGAGGAACCGGGGAGCTGTTTTTT
CASSPLGGGTGELFF
>many|NA|TRBV5-6|TRBJ2-1
TGTGCCAGCAGCCGCGGGACCCGATTATACAATGAGCAGTTCTTC
CASSRGTRLYNEQFF
>many|NA|TRBV7-3|TRBJ1-1
TGTGCCAGCAGCTTAAGTGGGGGCACCAACACTGAAGCTTTCTTT
CASSLSGGTNTEAFF
>few|TRBD1|TRBV14|TRBJ2-1
TGTGCCAGCAGCCAAGATTCGGGACAGGGGCTTTGGAATGAGCAGTTCTTC
CASSQDSGQGLWNEQFF
>many|NA|TRBV7-9|TRBJ1-2
TGTGCCAGCAGCTTCGACATCCGCGGCTACACCTTC
CASSFDIRGYTF
>many|NA|TRBV18|TRBJ1-2
TGTGCCAGCTCACCACGTTCGGGGGCGATATCTACCTATGGCTACACCTTC
CASSPRSGAISTYGYTF
>many|TRBD1|TRBV3-1|TRBJ1-3
TGTGCCACTGGACAGGGTGGGGGAAGCACCATATATTTT
CATGQGGGSTIYF
>NA|NA|TRBV7-3|TRBJ2-1
TGTGCCAGCAGCTTAACCCGAGACTCCTACAATGAGCAGTTCTTC
CASSLTRDSYNEQFF
>many|NA|TRBV6-1|TRBJ1-1
TGTGCCAGCACCTCTGGGGGGGGAGGGAACACTGAAGCTTTCTTT
CASTSGGGGNTEAFF
>NA|TRBD2|TRBV10-1|TRBJ2-7
TGCGCGCCCGGGGGGGTCTCCTACGAGCAGTACTTC
CAPGGVSYEQYF